The next 21 T cell receptor beta chains were all read from a single sample in a study of T-cell reconstitution after alpha-beta-depleted transplantation in children. Researchers prepared the TCRbeta library using unique molecular identifiers, the study reports. A single record per CDR3 protein comes from TCRdb applying MiXCR to the PCR reads. The sample contains some 530,000 distinct CDR3 sequences, approximately 12% of which appear only once. The specimen comprised PBMCs from the stem cell graft donor, sampled from the stem cell graft. The receptors come from a human donor who donated a stem cell graft to a child with combined immunodeficiency.

This clonotype turned up a few times. V gene TRBV7-3 combines with J gene TRBJ2-2; D might be TRBD1 (6 bases). Germline values: CDR1 SGHTA, CDR2 FQGTGA. This CDR3 is built from 17 residues. Trimming shortened V by 2 bases and J by 1 base, and 14 bases separated the two germline ends. CDR3 coding DNA: TGTGCCAGCAGCTTACCCTCGGGACACCTGAACACCGGGGAGCTGTTTTTT. As protein: CASSLPSGHLNTGELFF.

The V gene is TRBV12-3 or TRBV12-4, the J gene TRBJ2-1; D assignment may be TRBD1 or TRBD2 (5 bases each). V lost 5 bases, J lost 10 bases, and 15 bases lay in between. This CDR3 region has 13 residues. This CDR3 reads CASSDPSGREQFF. CDR3 bases: TGTGCCAGCAGTGATCCCTCAGGGAGAGAGCAGTTCTTC.

The chain carries TRBV7-9 and TRBJ2-7; 7 bases fit TRBD1. The V gene's germline CDR1 is SEHNR and CDR2 FQNEAQ (reference sequence). After removal of 1 base from V and 6 bases from J, the junction contained 9 bases not matched to a gene. The CDR3 has 15 residues. CDR3 sequence: CASSLDWEPGGEQYF. The CDR3 nucleotides are TGTGCCAGCAGCTTAGATTGGGAGCCAGGGGGCGAGCAGTACTTC. Complete variable domain (other parts from reference TRBV7-9 and TRBJ2-7): DTGVSQNPRHKITKRGQNVTFRCDPISEHNRLYWYRQTLGQGPEFLTYFQNEAQLEKSRLLSDRFSAERPKGSFSTLEIQRTEQGDSAMYLCASSLDWEPGGEQYFGPGTRLTVT.

The chain joins TRBV7-2 to TRBJ2-1, with D possibly called TRBD1 or TRBD2 (5 bases each). The CDR3 loop spans 14 amino acids. CDR1 SGHTA and CDR2 FQGNSA come from the germline V gene. Trimming took 4 bases from V and 7 from J, leaving 14 bases between them. The DNA for the CDR3 is TGTGCCAGCAGCTCCCGGGGCTACGGGAATGAGCAGTTCTTC. Amino acids: CASSSRGYGNEQFF.

CDR3 bases: TGCGCCAGCAGCTTGGGGGTAGGGCTGCGTGGAAACACCATATATTTT. It yields the protein CASSLGVGLRGNTIYF. This chain uses TRBV5-1 with TRBJ1-3, with no clear D. Germline CDR1 SGHRS, CDR2 YFSETQ. The CDR3 extends over 16 amino acids. V shed 0 bases and J shed 3 bases, with 13 bases lying between them. The full variable domain, with the rest looked up from reference TRBV5-1 and TRBJ1-3, is KAGVTQTPRYLIKTRGQQVTLSCSPISGHRSVSWYQQTPGQGLQFLFEYFSETQRNKGNFPGRFSGRQFSNSRSEMNVSTLELGDSALYLCASSLGVGLRGNTIYFGEGSWLTVV.

This clonotype showed up just a few times. The chain is built from TRBV5-1 and TRBJ2-2; D possibly corresponds to TRBD2 (5 bases). In germline, CDR1 is SGHRS, CDR2 YFSETQ. The CDR3 spans 14 residues. Trimming left V 3 bases short and J 6 bases short, with 12 bases between. This CDR3 is CASSWVEGPGELFF. In nucleotides, the CDR3 is TGCGCCAGCAGCTGGGTCGAGGGCCCCGGGGAGCTGTTTTTT.

This clonotype was picked up a small number of times. This rearrangement joins TRBV6-5 to TRBJ2-1; D tentatively reads TRBD1 or TRBD2 (5 bases each). The CDR3 sequence is 19 residues long. Germline V gives CDR1 MNHEY, CDR2 SVGAGI. Trimming took 0 bases from V and 2 from J, leaving 20 bases between them. As DNA, the CDR3 is TGTGCCAGCAGTTACTCGGTCGGGACCTTGCTAGGTGCCTACAATGAGCAGTTCTTC. Encoded protein: CASSYSVGTLLGAYNEQFF.

This clonotype was recorded a few times. This chain uses TRBV5-1 with TRBJ2-5; 11 bases map to TRBD1. The length of the CDR3 is 15 residues. Per germline, CDR1 SGHRS and CDR2 YFSETQ. J was trimmed by 4 bases and V by 4 bases; bases with no gene match: 6. In DNA, the CDR3 is TGCGCCAGCAGCGGGACAGGGGGGGCAAGAGAGACCCAGTACTTC. Its protein is CASSGTGGARETQYF. Full variable domain (outside the CDR3, taken from reference TRBV5-1 and TRBJ2-5): KAGVTQTPRYLIKTRGQQVTLSCSPISGHRSVSWYQQTPGQGLQFLFEYFSETQRNKGNFPGRFSGRQFSNSRSEMNVSTLELGDSALYLCASSGTGGARETQYFGPGTRLLVL.

This clonotype came up many times. This chain uses TRBV12-3 or TRBV12-4 with TRBJ1-1; 7 nucleotides line up with TRBD1. The CDR3 has 14 amino acids. Trimming took 7 bases from V and 3 from J; bases not matched to a gene: 8. The CDR3 DNA sequence: TGTGCCAGCACCGCTGACAGGGTCCACACTGAAGCTTTCTTT. It translates to CASTADRVHTEAFF.

The V gene is TRBV4-3, the J gene TRBJ1-5; D not resolved. Germline V CDR1 and CDR2: LGHNA, YSLEER. The CDR3 extends over 15 amino acids. The V and J ends lost 4 bases and 0 bases respectively, with 10 bases between them. CDR3 region: CASSPSPNSNQPQHF. In DNA form, the CDR3 reads TGCGCCAGCAGCCCCTCACCCAATAGCAATCAGCCCCAGCATTTT.

This clonotype was counted at least ten times. The rearrangement links TRBV20-1 to TRBJ1-2; TRBD1 might be the D (6 bases). The germline V gene has CDR1 DFQATT and CDR2 SNEGSKA (reference sequence). There are 15 residues in the CDR3. V gave up 6 bases and J gave up 0 bases, with 17 bases separating them. CDR3 protein: CSAVYRDTPNYGYTF. As DNA, the CDR3 is TGCAGTGCCGTTTACCGGGACACTCCTAACTATGGCTACACCTTC.

The sample holds a few counts of this clonotype. The chain uses TRBV7-2 and TRBJ1-5; perhaps TRBD1 as D (5 bases). In germline, CDR1 is SGHTA, CDR2 FQGNSA. The germline V and J ends were trimmed by 7 bases and 4 bases, with 20 bases remaining between them. There are 16 residues in the CDR3. The CDR3 DNA reads TGTGCCAGCACCCCGTCAGGGTCCGGATTTAATCAGCCCCAGCATTTT. Translating it yields CASTPSGSGFNQPQHF.

At least ten counts were recorded for this clonotype. The junction departs from germline at one end; a sequencing error may be responsible. The rearrangement joins TRBV11-2 to TRBJ2-5, with 8 nucleotides matching TRBD1. The CDR3 contains 13 residues. CDR1 is SGHAT and CDR2 is FQNNGV in the germline V gene. The CDR3 DNA follows: TGCGCCAGCAGCTTGGACAGGGAAGAGACCCAGTACTTC. This encodes CASSLDREETQYF.

The rearrangement joins TRBV5-6 to TRBJ1-5, with TRBD1 matching 8 bases. This CDR3 comprises 16 residues. In germline, CDR1 is SGHDT, CDR2 YYEEEE. V lost 4 bases and J lost 5; bases outside the gene matches: 11. CDR3 nucleotide sequence: TGTGCCAGCAGCAAAAGGGACAGGCGGGGGGATCAGCCCCAGCATTTT. Translating it yields CASSKRDRRGDQPQHF.

The chain couples TRBV15 to TRBJ2-7; TRBD1 aligns across 12 bases. The CDR3 contains 16 residues. J lost 1 base, V lost 3 bases, and 4 bases had no gene match. Germline lookup yields CDR1 LNHNV and CDR2 YYDKDF (reference sequence). The CDR3 spells CATSRGQGATSYEQYF. Here the CDR3 DNA reads TGTGCCACCAGCAGGGGACAGGGGGCGACGTCCTACGAGCAGTACTTC.

Of note for this clonotype: A much more abundant neighbour one base away suggests this may be a read error. V usage is TRBV2 and J usage is TRBJ2-5, with 8 bases that match TRBD1. Germline CDR1 is SNHLY and CDR2 is FYNNEI. Losses at the gene ends were 4 bases for V and 3 bases for J; bases not matched to a gene: 1. The CDR3 extends over 13 amino acids. Here the CDR3 reads CASSGDRKETQYF. Written as DNA, the CDR3 is TGTGCCAGCAGTGGGGACAGGAAAGAGACCCAGTACTTC.

This clonotype was seen more than once but under ten times. The chain joins TRBV5-1 to TRBJ2-2, with 8 bases lining up with TRBD1. Trimming removed 4 bases from V and 6 bases from J; junction bases left unmatched: 8. CDR1 is SGHRS, CDR2 YFSETQ, per germline. This CDR3 has 15 residues. CDR3 sequence: CASSPDRVEAGELFF. DNA for the CDR3: TGCGCCAGCAGCCCGGACAGGGTTGAAGCCGGGGAGCTGTTTTTT.

This clonotype was observed many times. The V and J genes are TRBV10-3 and TRBJ2-7; 9 nucleotides line up with TRBD1. The CDR3 totals 14 residues. The trim removed 7 bases at V and 2 bases at J, leaving 6 bases unmatched. In germline, CDR1 is ENHRY, CDR2 SYGVKD. CDR3 protein: CAINQGQGTYEQYF. DNA of the CDR3: TGTGCCATCAACCAGGGACAGGGTACCTACGAGCAGTACTTC.

V usage is TRBV29-1 and J usage is TRBJ2-1, with D unresolved. The CDR3 runs 12 residues. Between the trimmed V and J ends, which lost 2 bases and 7 bases, there was a span of 9 bases. The germline gives CDR1 SQVTM, CDR2 ANQGSEA. CDR3 coding DNA: TGCAGCGTTGAAAACCCGCGGAATGAGCAGTTCTTC. Protein: CSVENPRNEQFF.

This clonotype was found a few times. V and J are TRBV15 and TRBJ2-3; D is perhaps TRBD2 (6 bases). Germline CDR1 is LNHNV and CDR2 is YYDKDF (reference sequence). The germline V and J ends were trimmed by 1 base and 5 bases, with 19 bases remaining between them. This CDR3 has 17 amino acids. The CDR3 region is CATSRGWAQQEGDTQYF. In DNA form, the CDR3 reads TGTGCCACCAGCAGAGGATGGGCCCAACAGGAGGGAGATACGCAGTATTTT.

This clonotype was seen ten or more times. V usage is TRBV12-3 or TRBV12-4 and J usage is TRBJ2-3; D is uncertain. V was pared by 9 bases and J by 5 bases, with 12 bases between. The CDR3 has 12 residues. CDR3 amino acids: CASRATGDTQYF. As DNA, the CDR3 is TGTGCCAGTCGTGCAACGGGAGATACGCAGTATTTT.